The clone carrying this TCR beta chain was counted at least ten times. Its antigen remains unidentified. The read ends 3 residues before the CDR3 terminus; that terminus is restored from the germline J gene. This table comes from immunoSEQ multiplex PCR, and its TCRdb copy is limited to in-frame clones, with some not included. The sample has about 74,000 clones, none seen only once. The data derive from a study of T cell clonality in common variable immunodeficiency. The study, taken as a whole, reports: CVID subjects had higher TCRbeta clonality than healthy controls, most marked in about a third.

The trim removed 5 bases at V and 3 bases at J, leaving 6 bases unmatched. CDR1 is SGHDT, CDR2 YYEEEE, per germline. This CDR3 has 14 amino acids. Caucasian heritage predominated among both patients and controls. Each donor provided about 5 to 9 ml of heparinized whole blood. Sequences were obtained from peripheral blood mononuclear cells. This clonotype originated in a person aged 18-69 years in good health. The rearrangement links TRBV5-6 to TRBJ2-7, with 9 positions matching TRBD1. This CDR3 reads CASSLQGAGYEQYF. The CDR3 bases that were read are TGTGCCAGCAGTTTACAGGGGGCAGGCTACGAG.